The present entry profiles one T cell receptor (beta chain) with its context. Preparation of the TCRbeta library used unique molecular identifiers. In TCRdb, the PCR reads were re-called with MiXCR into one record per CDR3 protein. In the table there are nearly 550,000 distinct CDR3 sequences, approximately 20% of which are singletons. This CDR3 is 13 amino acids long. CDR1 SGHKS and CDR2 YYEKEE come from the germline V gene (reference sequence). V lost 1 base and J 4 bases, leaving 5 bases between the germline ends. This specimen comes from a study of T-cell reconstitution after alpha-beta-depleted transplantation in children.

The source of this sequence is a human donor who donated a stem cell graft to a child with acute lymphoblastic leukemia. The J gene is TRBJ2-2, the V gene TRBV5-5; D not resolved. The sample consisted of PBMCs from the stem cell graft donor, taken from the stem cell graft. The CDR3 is CASSLSITGELFF. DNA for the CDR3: TGTGCCAGCAGCTTGTCGATCACCGGGGAGCTGTTTTTT.